Detailed here is one TCR beta chain. The sample holds one count of this clone. What antigen it recognizes has not been identified. Base quality data are lacking; no much larger clone is found one base away. A distance of 23 bases separates the germline ends of V and J, which lose 10 bases and 1 base respectively. Based on the germline V gene, the CDR1 and CDR2 sequences are MDHEN and SYDVKM. From the cysteine through the phenylalanine, the CDR3 covers 16 amino acids. The CDR3 DNA has 48 bases and is translated from base 1. The source of the sample is a study of shared clonotypes between healthy human individuals (TCRdb year 2020). General notes on the study: Three men and a couple of women, aged 18 to 49 years, made up the cohort. The study deeply sequenced blood TCR repertoires of about 5 healthy adults to estimate repertoire size and the extent of clonotype sharing between individuals. For each donor, CD4 naive and CD4 memory were each given three plates, CD8 naive was given two plates, and CD8 memory was given one plate. Per donor, leukapheresis produced somewhere between about 0.9 and 9.5 billion PBMCs. Libraries were prepared and TCR repertoires were sequenced by different laboratories using diverse techniques, in order to increase sequencing depth and limit assay-specific biases. Overall study outcomes, separate from this receptor: Higher generation probabilities were observed for clonotypes shared by all four sorted-subset donors than for non-shared clonotypes. When several donors were compared, the shared fraction of clonotypes was 5% to 6.5% for naive CD4, 3.5% to 4% for naive CD8, about 2.5% for memory CD4, and 0.4% for memory CD8. The genetic and exposure-history diversity represented was limited by the small number of donors. Pairwise subsampling led to the expectation that sequencing depth would affect the degree of clonotype sharing among donors. Even with the large sequencing depth, rarefaction of the sorted-subset datasets indicated that sequencing was incomplete. Naive subsets generally had larger estimated clonotype richness than memory subsets did. Only blood was sampled, and tissue TCR repertoires likely differ from those in blood.

The donors were healthy, HIV-negative adults who had no recently reported acute infections or vaccinations. Only Caucasian adults living in Nashville, Tennessee, USA were represented among the donors. CD4+ T cells were enriched by magnetic negative selection; naive cells were then positively selected on CD45RA, and the negative fraction formed the memory subset. Blood was collected by leukapheresis, and PBMCs were isolated by Ficoll-Histopaque density gradient centrifugation and then cryopreserved in liquid nitrogen vapor phase. Purity and quantity of every magnetically sorted T cell population were checked by analytical flow cytometry. Genomic DNA was isolated from each sorted fraction and quantified by UV absorbance on a Nanodrop 2000c. Using the deep immunoSEQ assay, multiplex PCR amplified TCR CDR3 regions from genomic DNA. Extracted genomic DNA from each cell subset was distributed evenly across all wells of several immunoSEQ 96-well plates, and each plate was treated as a replicate. For sorted subsets, about 200 ng genomic DNA, equal to 30,000 or so T cell genomes, was loaded into each replicate PCR. The purified libraries were quantified using a Qubit 3.0 fluorometer, sized with a Bioanalyzer 2100, and then quantified again using the KAPA Library Quantification kit. Every immunoSEQ 96-well plate was sequenced on a dedicated single-read 150-cycle Illumina NextSeq 550 flow cell. As for the original processing: Because the immunoSEQ output included only junctional sequences and no quality scores, the filtering could not be the same as the filtering used for full-length reads. Sequences were annotated with PyIR, a Python wrapper for IgBLAST v1.9, using IMGT germline references to assign V/J genes and CDR3. Reads were removed for weak V/J assignments (E-value above 1e-6), missing CDR3, stop codons, out-of-frame junctions, or ambiguous translated residues. V3J clonotypes were defined by identical inferred V gene, J gene, and CDR3 amino acid sequence. The percentage overlap between two repertoires was calculated by dividing the number of shared unique clonotypes by the size of the smaller repertoire. RTK rarefaction, the Chao1 estimator, and Recon v2.1 estimates of unobserved clonotypes were used to assess repertoire richness. Generation probabilities were computed with OLGA for all TCRbeta clonotypes obtained by the gDNA method from a few donors. TCRdb provides this immuneACCESS table in a form limited to in-frame rearrangements. Some clones are lacking; in checked studies, under half of them reflect an unresolved V gene, and why the rest are absent is not known. From that table come the V and J calls and clone size; the DNA was used to work out D and trimming. In all, the sample holds under 1,100,000 clones, and around 74% of those were seen once. Approximately 1.5% of the sample lies in the top ten.

The sequence links TRBV28 to TRBJ2-7, and the D gene may be TRBD1, 6 bases matching. The sequenced material came from memory CD4+ T cells sorted from blood. The cell subset or site label for this specimen denotes: CD45RA-negative fraction. The clonotype originates from a man aged 18 to 30 in good health. The CDR3: CATRGSAGVGSYEQYF. The bases read TGTGCCACCCGTGGGAGCGCAGGGGTGGGGTCCTACGAGCAGTACTTC.